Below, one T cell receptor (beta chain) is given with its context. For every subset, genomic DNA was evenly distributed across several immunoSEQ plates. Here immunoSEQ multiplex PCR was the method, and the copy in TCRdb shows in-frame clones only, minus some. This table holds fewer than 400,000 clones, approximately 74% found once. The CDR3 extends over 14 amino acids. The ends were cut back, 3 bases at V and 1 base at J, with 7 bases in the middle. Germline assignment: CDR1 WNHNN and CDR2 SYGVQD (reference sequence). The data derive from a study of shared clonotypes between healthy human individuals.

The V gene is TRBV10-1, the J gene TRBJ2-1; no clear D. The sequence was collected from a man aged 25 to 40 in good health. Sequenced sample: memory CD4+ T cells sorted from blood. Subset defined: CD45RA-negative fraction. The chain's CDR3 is CASSDSGSYNEQFF. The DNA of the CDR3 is TGCGCCAGCAGTGACTCCGGATCCTACAATGAGCAGTTCTTC.